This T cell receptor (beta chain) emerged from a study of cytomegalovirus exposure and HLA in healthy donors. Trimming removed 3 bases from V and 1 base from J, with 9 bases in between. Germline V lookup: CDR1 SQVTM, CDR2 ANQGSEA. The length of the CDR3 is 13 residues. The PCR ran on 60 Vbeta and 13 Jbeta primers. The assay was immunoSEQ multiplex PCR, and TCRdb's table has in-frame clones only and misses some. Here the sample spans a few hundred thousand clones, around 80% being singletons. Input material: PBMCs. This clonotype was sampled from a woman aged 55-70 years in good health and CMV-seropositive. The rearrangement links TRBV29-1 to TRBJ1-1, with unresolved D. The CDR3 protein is CSVEKPSNTEAFF. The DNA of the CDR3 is TGCAGCGTTGAGAAGCCATCGAACACTGAAGCTTTCTTT.